This T cell receptor beta chain was identified in a study of cytomegalovirus exposure and HLA in healthy donors. At the level of the study: Earlier, some 200 million T cells were analyzed, and approximately 110 million unique TCR beta sequences were found among them. Around 83% of 300 to 450 genotyped donors fell in the Caucasian-associated ancestry cluster.

Study results and limitations: In vitro assays verified that three CMV-associated chains recognized CMV antigens specifically.

Although they were nominally healthy when sampled, donors likely had unrecorded immune exposures. Primers included in the PCR were 60 Vbeta and 13 Jbeta primers. Method: immunoSEQ multiplex PCR; TCRdb's copy keeps in-frame clones and lacks some. The sample carries 60,000 to 85,000 clones, more than 60% recorded once. Concerning this clone: Its antigen is unknown.

This receptor was taken from a male donor in good health and CMV-seropositive. Sequencing was carried out using PBMCs.

As DNA, the CDR3 is TGTGCCAGCAGCGCTGGAAACACCATATATTTT. This encodes CASSAGNTIYF. The chain carries TRBV2 and TRBJ1-3; D unclear. V lost 6 bases and J lost 2, with 2 bases in between. This CDR3 is built from 11 residues. Germline CDR1 reads SNHLY; CDR2 reads FYNNEI.